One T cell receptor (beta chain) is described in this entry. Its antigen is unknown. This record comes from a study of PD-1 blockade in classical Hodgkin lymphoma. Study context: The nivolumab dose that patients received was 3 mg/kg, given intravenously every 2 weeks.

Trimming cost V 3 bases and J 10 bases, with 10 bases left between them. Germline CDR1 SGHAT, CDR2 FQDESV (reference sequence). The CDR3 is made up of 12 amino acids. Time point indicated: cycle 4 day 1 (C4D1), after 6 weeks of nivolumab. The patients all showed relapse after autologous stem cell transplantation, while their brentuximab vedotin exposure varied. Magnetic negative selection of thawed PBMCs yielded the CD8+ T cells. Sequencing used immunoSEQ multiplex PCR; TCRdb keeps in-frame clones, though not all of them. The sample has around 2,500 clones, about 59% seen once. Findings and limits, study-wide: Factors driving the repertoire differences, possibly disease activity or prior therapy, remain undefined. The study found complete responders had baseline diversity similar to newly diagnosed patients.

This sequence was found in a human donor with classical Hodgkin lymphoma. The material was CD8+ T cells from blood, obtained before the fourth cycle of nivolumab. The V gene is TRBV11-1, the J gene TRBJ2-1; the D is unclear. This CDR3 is CASSFGEVEQFF. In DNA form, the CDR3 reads TGTGCCAGCAGCTTTGGGGAAGTGGAGCAGTTCTTC.